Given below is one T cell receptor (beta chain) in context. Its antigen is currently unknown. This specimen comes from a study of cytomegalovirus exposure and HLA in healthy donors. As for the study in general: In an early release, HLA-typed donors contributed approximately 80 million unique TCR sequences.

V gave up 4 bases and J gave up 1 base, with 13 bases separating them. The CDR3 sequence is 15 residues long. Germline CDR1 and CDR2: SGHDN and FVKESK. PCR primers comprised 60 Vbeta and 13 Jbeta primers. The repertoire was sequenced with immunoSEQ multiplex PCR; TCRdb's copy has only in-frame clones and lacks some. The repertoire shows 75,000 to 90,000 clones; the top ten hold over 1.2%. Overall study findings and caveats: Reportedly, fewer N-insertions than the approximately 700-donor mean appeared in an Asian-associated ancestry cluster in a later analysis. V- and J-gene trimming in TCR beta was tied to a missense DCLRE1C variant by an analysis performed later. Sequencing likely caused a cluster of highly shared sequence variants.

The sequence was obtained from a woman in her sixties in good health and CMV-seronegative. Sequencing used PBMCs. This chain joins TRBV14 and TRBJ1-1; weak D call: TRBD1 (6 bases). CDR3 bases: TGTGCCAGCAGCCTTCAGGGGTCCCCGAACACTGAAGCTTTCTTT. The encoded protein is CASSLQGSPNTEAFF.